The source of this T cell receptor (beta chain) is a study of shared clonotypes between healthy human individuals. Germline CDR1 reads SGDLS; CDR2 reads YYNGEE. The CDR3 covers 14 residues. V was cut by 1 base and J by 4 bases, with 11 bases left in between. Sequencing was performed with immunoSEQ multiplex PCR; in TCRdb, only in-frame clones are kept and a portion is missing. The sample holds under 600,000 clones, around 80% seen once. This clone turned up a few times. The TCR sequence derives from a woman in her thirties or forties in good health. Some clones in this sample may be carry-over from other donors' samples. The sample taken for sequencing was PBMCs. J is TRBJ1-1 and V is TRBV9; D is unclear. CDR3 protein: CASSVTERPTEAFF. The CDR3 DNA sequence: TGTGCCAGCAGCGTAACCGAACGACCCACTGAAGCTTTCTTT.